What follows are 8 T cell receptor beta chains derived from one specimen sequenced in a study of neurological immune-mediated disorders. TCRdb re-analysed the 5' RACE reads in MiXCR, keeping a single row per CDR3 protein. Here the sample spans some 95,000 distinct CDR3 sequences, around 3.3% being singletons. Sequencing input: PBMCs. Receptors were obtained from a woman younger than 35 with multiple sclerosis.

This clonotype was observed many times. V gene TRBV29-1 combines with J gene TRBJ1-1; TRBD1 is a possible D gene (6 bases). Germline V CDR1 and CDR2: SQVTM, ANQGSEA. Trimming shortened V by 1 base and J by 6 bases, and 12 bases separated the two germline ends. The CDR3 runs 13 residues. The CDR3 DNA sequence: TGCAGCGTTGAAGGCAGGGGATCTCCTGAAGCTTTCTTT. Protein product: CSVEGRGSPEAFF.

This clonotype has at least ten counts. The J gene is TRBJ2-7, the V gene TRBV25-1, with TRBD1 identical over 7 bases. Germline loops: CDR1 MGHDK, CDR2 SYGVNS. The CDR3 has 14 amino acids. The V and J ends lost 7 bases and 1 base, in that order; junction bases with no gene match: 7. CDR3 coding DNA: TGTGCCAGCACTCCCACAGGGGTTTCCTACGAGCAGTACTTC. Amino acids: CASTPTGVSYEQYF.

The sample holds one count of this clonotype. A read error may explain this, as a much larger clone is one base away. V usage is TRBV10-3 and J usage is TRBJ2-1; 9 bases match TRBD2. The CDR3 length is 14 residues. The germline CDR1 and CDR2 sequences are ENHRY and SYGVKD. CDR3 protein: CTITPSGAPSEQFF. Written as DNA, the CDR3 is TGTACCATCACCCCTAGCGGGGCCCCCAGTGAGCAGTTCTTC.

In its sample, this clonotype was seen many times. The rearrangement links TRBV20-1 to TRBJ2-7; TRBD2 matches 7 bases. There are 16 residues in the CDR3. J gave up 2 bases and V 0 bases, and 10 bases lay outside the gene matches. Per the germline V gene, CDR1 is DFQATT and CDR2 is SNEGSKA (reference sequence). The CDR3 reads CSARDRVQRGTYEQYF. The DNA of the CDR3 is TGCAGTGCTAGAGATCGCGTCCAGCGGGGAACCTACGAGCAGTACTTC.

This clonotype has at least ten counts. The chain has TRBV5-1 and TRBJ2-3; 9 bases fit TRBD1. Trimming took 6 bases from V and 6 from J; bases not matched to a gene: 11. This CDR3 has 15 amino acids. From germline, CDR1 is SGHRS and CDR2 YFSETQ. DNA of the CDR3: TGCGCCAGCAAACTAGGACAGGGGATTTCGGATACGCAGTATTTT. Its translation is CASKLGQGISDTQYF.

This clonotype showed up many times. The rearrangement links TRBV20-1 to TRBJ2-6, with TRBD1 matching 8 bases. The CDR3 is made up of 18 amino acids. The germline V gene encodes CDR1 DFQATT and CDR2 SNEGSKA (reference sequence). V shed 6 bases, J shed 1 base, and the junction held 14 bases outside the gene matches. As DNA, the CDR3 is TGCAGTGCAGAAGGAGACAGGGGCTACAGTTCTGGGGCCAACGTCCTGACTTTC. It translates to CSAEGDRGYSSGANVLTF.

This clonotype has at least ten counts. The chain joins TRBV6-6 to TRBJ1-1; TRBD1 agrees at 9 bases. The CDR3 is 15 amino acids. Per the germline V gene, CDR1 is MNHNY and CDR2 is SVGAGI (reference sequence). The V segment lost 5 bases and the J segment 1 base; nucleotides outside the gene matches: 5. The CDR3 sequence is CASSTRQGENTEAFF. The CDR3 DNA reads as TGTGCCAGCAGTACTAGACAGGGGGAGAACACTGAAGCTTTCTTT.

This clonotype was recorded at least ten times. CDR3 coding DNA: TGCAGTGCTACCACCGGGACCCAGTGGGGCAATGAGCAGTTCTTC. Residues: CSATTGTQWGNEQFF. The V gene is TRBV20-1, the J gene TRBJ2-1, with D perhaps given as TRBD1 or TRBD2 (5 bases each). CDR3 size: 15 residues. V was trimmed by 4 bases and J by 6 bases, leaving 19 bases between them. Per the germline V gene, CDR1 is DFQATT and CDR2 is SNEGSKA (reference sequence).